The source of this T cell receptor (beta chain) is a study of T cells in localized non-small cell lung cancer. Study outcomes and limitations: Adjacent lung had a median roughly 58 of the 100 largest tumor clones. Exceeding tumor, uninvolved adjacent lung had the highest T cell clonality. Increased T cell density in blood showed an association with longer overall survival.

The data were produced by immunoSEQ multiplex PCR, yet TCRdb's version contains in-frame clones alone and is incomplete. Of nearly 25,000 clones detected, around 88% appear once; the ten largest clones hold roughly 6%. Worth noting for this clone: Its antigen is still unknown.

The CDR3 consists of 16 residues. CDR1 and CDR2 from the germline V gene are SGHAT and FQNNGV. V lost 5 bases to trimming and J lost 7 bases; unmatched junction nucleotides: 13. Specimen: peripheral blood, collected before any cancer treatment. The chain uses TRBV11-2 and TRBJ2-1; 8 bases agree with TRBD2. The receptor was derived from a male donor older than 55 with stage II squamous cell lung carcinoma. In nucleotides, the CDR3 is TGTGCCAGCAGCCTATTAGCGGGGCCCGTAGGGAATGAGCAGTTCTTC. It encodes CASSLLAGPVGNEQFF.